This T cell receptor (beta chain) comes out of a study of cytomegalovirus exposure and HLA in healthy donors. Trimming took 1 base from V and 6 from J, leaving 11 bases between them. CDR1 SGHRS and CDR2 YFSETQ come from the germline V gene. The CDR3 covers 13 residues. A multiplex PCR was run with 60 Vbeta primers and 13 Jbeta primers. The data were produced by immunoSEQ multiplex PCR, yet TCRdb's version contains in-frame clones alone and is incomplete. The table lists 75,000 to 90,000 clones, roughly 80% of them singletons. Each donor's status was that of a healthy bone marrow donor. Though probably carrying unrecorded immune exposures, donors were nominally healthy at sampling.

The source of this sequence is a human donor in good health. V is TRBV5-1 and J is TRBJ2-7; weak D call: TRBD1 (6 bases). The specimen sequenced was PBMCs. The CDR3 bases are TGCGCCAGCAGCTTGTCCCAAGGGGGCGAGCAGTACTTC. It is translated as CASSLSQGGEQYF. The whole variable domain, remainder taken from reference TRBV5-1 and TRBJ2-7, is KAGVTQTPRYLIKTRGQQVTLSCSPISGHRSVSWYQQTPGQGLQFLFEYFSETQRNKGNFPGRFSGRQFSNSRSEMNVSTLELGDSALYLCASSLSQGGEQYFGPGTRLTVT.